A single sample is the source of the 22 T cell receptor beta chains below, sequenced in a study of T cell responses to AZD1222 COVID-19 vaccine. Using immunoSEQ multiplex PCR, the repertoire was profiled, and TCRdb retains in-frame clones only, with some absent. The sample holds about 200,000 clones, over 85% seen once. Sequencing used peripheral blood, obtained 28 days after the second AZD1222 dose. Receptor source: an adult who received the AZD1222 COVID-19 vaccine.

The V and J genes are TRBV7-9 and TRBJ1-2; possible D gene TRBD1, 6 bases. With 3 bases removed from V and 2 bases from J, the gap between germline ends came to 10 bases. Germline assignment: CDR1 SEHNR and CDR2 FQNEAQ (reference sequence). This CDR3 region has 14 residues. The CDR3 sequence: CASSFLRGNYGYTF. CDR3 DNA: TGTGCCAGCAGCTTCCTCAGGGGAAACTATGGCTACACCTTC.

CDR3: CASREDRWGNQPQHF. CDR3 coding DNA: TGTGCCAGCAGGGAGGACAGATGGGGCAATCAGCCCCAGCATTTT. The chain uses TRBV2 and TRBJ1-5; D might be TRBD1 (6 bases). The V end was cut by 6 bases, the J end by 2 bases, with 14 bases between. The CDR3 runs to 15 residues. Germline CDR1 reads SNHLY; CDR2 reads FYNNEI.

The genes are TRBV7-3 and TRBJ2-1; D uncertain. The CDR3 runs 13 residues. Trimming removed 1 base from V and 7 bases from J, with 8 bases in between. Per the germline V gene, CDR1 is SGHTA and CDR2 is FQGTGA. The CDR3 here is CASSLIAGNEQFF. The CDR3 DNA reads as TGTGCCAGCAGCTTAATAGCCGGAAATGAGCAGTTCTTC.

The chain recombines TRBV7-2 with TRBJ1-4, with a possible D match to TRBD1 (6 bases). The CDR3 runs to 14 residues. Trimming cost V 5 bases and J 4 bases, with 11 bases left between them. Germline-derived CDR1 and CDR2 are SGHTA and FQGNSA. The CDR3 loop is CASSPGQINEKLFF. In nucleotides, the CDR3 is TGTGCCAGCAGCCCCGGACAGATTAATGAAAAACTGTTTTTT.

This sequence joins TRBV18 and TRBJ1-1; 8 nucleotides match TRBD1. CDR3 length: 15 amino acids. The V and J ends lost 2 bases and 9 bases, in that order; junction bases with no gene match: 11. The germline V gene has CDR1 KGHSH and CDR2 LQKENI. The CDR3: CASSPVDRATTQAFF. The CDR3 nucleotides are TGTGCCAGCTCACCAGTGGACAGGGCAACCACACAAGCTTTCTTT.

The rearrangement joins TRBV4-1 to TRBJ2-6; no definite D call. The ends were cut back, 4 bases at V and 0 bases at J, with 4 bases in the middle. The CDR3 has 14 residues. CDR1 and CDR2 (germline): MGHRA, YSYEKL. The CDR3 sequence: CASSLSSGANVLTF. In DNA, the CDR3 is TGCGCCAGCAGCCTAAGCTCTGGGGCCAACGTCCTGACTTTC.

The rearrangement uses TRBV6-2 or TRBV6-3 and TRBJ1-1, with D unclear. CDR3 size: 13 residues. CDR1 is MNHEY and CDR2 is SVGEGT in the germline V gene. Trimming shortened V by 0 bases and J by 7 bases, and 9 bases separated the two germline ends. The CDR3 DNA is TGTGCCAGCAGTTACTCGAATTTGGGTGAAGCTTTCTTT. The encoded protein is CASSYSNLGEAFF.

The gene calls are TRBV3-1 (or the pseudogene TRBV3-2) and TRBJ2-4; possible D gene TRBD1, 7 bases. From germline, CDR1 is LGHDT and CDR2 YNNKEL (reference sequence). This CDR3 has 13 residues. With 4 bases removed from V and 6 bases from J, the gap between germline ends came to 10 bases. This chain's CDR3 is CASSRRGPNIQYF. In DNA form, the CDR3 reads TGTGCCAGCAGCCGGAGGGGGCCAAACATTCAGTACTTC.

A single count supports this clone. The chain joins TRBV9 to TRBJ2-2; D tentatively reads TRBD1 or TRBD2 (5 bases each). The CDR3 contains 15 residues. V lost 0 bases and J lost 3, with 9 bases in between. Germline V gene sequence: CDR1 SGDLS, CDR2 YYNGEE. For the CDR3, the DNA is TGTGCCAGCAGCGTAGCGAGGGGCTACACCGGGGAGCTGTTTTTT. Protein product: CASSVARGYTGELFF.

This chain connects TRBV11-3 to TRBJ2-3, with D unresolved. Per germline, CDR1 SGHNT and CDR2 YENEEA. The V end was cut by 1 base, the J end by 4 bases, with 9 bases between. There are 14 residues in the CDR3. CDR3 amino acids: CASSLGQIADTQYF. The CDR3 DNA follows: TGTGCCAGCAGCTTAGGGCAGATCGCAGATACGCAGTATTTT.

This clone was found once. This sequence joins TRBV10-3 and TRBJ1-3, with no clear D. Trimming shortened V by 10 bases and J by 2 bases, and 15 bases separated the two germline ends. This CDR3 spans 14 amino acids. Germline CDR1 is ENHRY and CDR2 is SYGVKD. The CDR3 DNA follows: TGTGCCACTATCCCGACCGGGCCTGGAAACACCATATATTTT. Translating gives CATIPTGPGNTIYF.

This rearrangement joins TRBV12-3 or TRBV12-4 to TRBJ1-5; D gene ambiguous. CDR3 length: 12 residues. Trimming pared 6 bases from V and 6 bases from J, leaving 9 bases between. The CDR3 bases are TGTGCCAGCAGGGTCGCCCTTCAGCCCCAGCATTTT. Translating gives CASRVALQPQHF.

The chain employs TRBV5-1 and TRBJ1-1; possibly TRBD1 for D (6 bases). The V gene lost 3 bases and the J gene lost 7 bases, with 16 bases spanning the gap. Germline CDR1 SGHRS, CDR2 YFSETQ. This CDR3 has 14 residues. The CDR3 is CASSWLSGEGEAFF. CDR3 coding DNA: TGCGCCAGCAGCTGGTTATCAGGGGAGGGTGAAGCTTTCTTT.

The rearrangement uses TRBV6-5 and TRBJ2-5; tentative D call: TRBD2 (6 bases). Trimming removed 2 bases from V and 4 bases from J, with 14 bases in between. CDR1 is MNHEY and CDR2 is SVGAGI in the germline V gene. This CDR3 is 15 amino acids long. CDR3 in amino acids: CASSYRTAGRETQYF. In DNA, the CDR3 is TGTGCCAGCAGTTACCGGACGGCGGGGCGAGAGACCCAGTACTTC.

The rearrangement links TRBV7-8 to TRBJ1-5, with 8 positions matching TRBD1. Germline CDR1 and CDR2: SGHVS and FQNEAQ. The ends lost 4 bases at V and 2 bases at J; junction bases unmatched: 1. The CDR3 loop spans 14 amino acids. The CDR3: CASSWTGRNQPQHF. The CDR3 DNA follows: TGTGCCAGCAGCTGGACAGGGCGCAATCAGCCCCAGCATTTT. The full variable domain, completed using reference TRBV7-8 and TRBJ1-5, is GAGVSQSPRYKVAKRGQDVALRCDPISGHVSLFWYQQALGQGPEFLTYFQNEAQLDKSGLPSDRFFAERPEGSVSTLKIQRTQQEDSAVYLCASSWTGRNQPQHFGDGTRLSIL.

The chain links TRBV2 to TRBJ2-1; TRBD2 matches at 11 bases. The J segment lost 10 bases and the V segment lost 5 bases, leaving 7 bases of the junction unmatched. Germline V lookup: CDR1 SNHLY, CDR2 FYNNEI. The CDR3 consists of 14 residues. The CDR3 reads CASSTGTSGGEQFF. For the CDR3, the DNA is TGTGCCAGCAGTACTGGGACTAGCGGAGGGGAGCAGTTCTTC.

This clone was seen a handful of times. The gene calls are TRBV27 and TRBJ2-1; D is unclear. Between the trimmed V and J ends, which lost 6 bases and 0 bases, there was a span of 6 bases. The CDR3 runs 13 residues. CDR1 is MNHEY and CDR2 is SMNVEV in the germline V gene (reference sequence). CDR3 nucleotide sequence: TGTGCCAGCAGGCTGAACTCCTACAATGAGCAGTTCTTC. Translating gives CASRLNSYNEQFF.

This chain links TRBV7-9 with TRBJ2-4; 7 bases agree with TRBD2. The V gene end was trimmed by 3 bases and the J gene end by 0 bases; junction bases not matched to a gene: 11. CDR1 SEHNR and CDR2 FQNEAQ come from the germline V gene (reference sequence). The CDR3 runs 18 residues. CDR3: CASSFGVRSGAAKNIQYF. The CDR3 nucleotides read TGTGCCAGCAGCTTTGGCGTAAGGAGCGGGGCAGCCAAAAACATTCAGTACTTC.

J is TRBJ1-4 and V is TRBV7-8, with a possible D match to TRBD1 (6 bases). The V end lost 2 bases, the J end lost 4 bases, and 11 bases lay between the germline ends. The V gene's germline CDR1 is SGHVS and CDR2 FQNEAQ. The CDR3 is 15 amino acids. CDR3: CASSLPGALNEKLFF. CDR3 DNA: TGTGCCAGCAGCTTACCAGGGGCCCTTAATGAAAAACTGTTTTTT.

This chain uses TRBV6-5 with TRBJ2-7; weak D call: TRBD1 (5 bases). V was cut by 4 bases and J by 2 bases, with 15 bases left in between. Germline CDR1 is MNHEY and CDR2 is SVGAGI. This CDR3 comprises 15 residues. In DNA, the CDR3 is TGTGCCAGCAGTTTTTTCACCCAGGGCACCTACGAGCAGTACTTC. Translating it yields CASSFFTQGTYEQYF.

The rearrangement joins TRBV7-8 to TRBJ1-2; D gene ambiguous. There are 13 residues in the CDR3. Trimming removed 1 base from V and 0 bases from J, with 3 bases in between. Germline V gene data show CDR1 as SGHVS and CDR2 as FQNEAQ. In DNA form, the CDR3 reads TGTGCCAGCAGCTTAGATGCTAACTATGGCTACACCTTC. Its protein product is CASSLDANYGYTF.

The chain has TRBV4-1 and TRBJ1-2; perhaps TRBD1 as D (6 bases). The CDR3 covers 15 residues. Trimming removed 1 base from V and 5 bases from J, with 14 bases in between. The germline V gene has CDR1 MGHRA and CDR2 YSYEKL. The DNA of the CDR3 is TGCGCCAGCAGCCAAGTTGGACAGTCGATTTATGGCTACACCTTC. It specifies CASSQVGQSIYGYTF.